The 21 T cell receptor beta chains listed next were all sequenced from one sample in a study of CD8 T cells in Susac syndrome. RNA, at about 0.5 to 1 ug, was reverse transcribed with random hexamers. TCRdb re-called the immunoSEQ multiplex PCR reads with MiXCR, one entry per CDR3 protein. The data contain 150,000 to 250,000 distinct CDR3 sequences, about 95% of them seen just once; the ten biggest clones take up about 0.09%. The sequencing input was CD4+ T cells from PBMCs. These receptors came from a human donor with multiple sclerosis.

V usage is TRBV2 and J usage is TRBJ2-1, with D hard to call. Looked up from germline, CDR1 is SNHLY and CDR2 is FYNNEI. This CDR3 is 17 amino acids long. V lost 3 bases to trimming and J lost 1 base, with 16 bases between them. The CDR3 nucleotides are TGTGCCAGCAGTGACTTATTGGCGTTTGGGTCCTACAATGAGCAGTTCTTC. Its protein is CASSDLLAFGSYNEQFF.

This rearrangement joins TRBV28 to TRBJ1-1; no definite D call. Trimming removed 3 bases at V and 4 bases at J, with 6 bases between. CDR1 and CDR2 from the germline V gene are MDHEN and SYDVKM. The CDR3 has 12 amino acids. The CDR3 region is CASSLESTEAFF. The CDR3 nucleotides read TGTGCCAGCAGTTTGGAGAGCACTGAAGCTTTCTTT.

In its sample, this clonotype was seen a few times. The V gene is TRBV7-9, the J gene TRBJ1-1; 8 bases are a match to TRBD1. Germline CDR1 SEHNR, CDR2 FQNEAQ (reference sequence). This CDR3 has 13 amino acids. The V gene end was trimmed by 6 bases and the J gene end by 5 bases; junction bases not matched to a gene: 5. This CDR3 reads CASSLQGGTEAFF. In nucleotides, the CDR3 is TGTGCCAGCAGTCTACAGGGGGGTACTGAAGCTTTCTTT.

The chain combines TRBV30 with TRBJ2-2, with unresolved D. Deletions cut 4 bases from V and 5 bases from J, with 8 bases between. CDR1 is GTSNPN, CDR2 SVGIG, per germline (reference sequence). This CDR3 has 12 amino acids. CDR3 protein: CAWIGRTGELFF. The CDR3 bases are TGTGCCTGGATAGGTAGGACCGGGGAGCTGTTTTTT.

The genes are TRBV12-3 or TRBV12-4 and TRBJ1-2; 7 bases map to TRBD1. The ends lost 5 bases at V and 8 bases at J; junction bases unmatched: 14. This CDR3 comprises 15 residues. The chain's CDR3 is CASSLRLGQVEGYTF. CDR3 bases: TGTGCCAGCAGTCTACGCCTCGGACAGGTGGAAGGCTACACCTTC.

This clonotype was observed once. The chain employs TRBV24-1 and TRBJ1-2; D is unresolved. The CDR3 contains 13 residues. From germline, CDR1 is KGHDR and CDR2 SFDVKD. The V gene lost 0 bases and the J gene lost 5 bases, with 6 bases spanning the gap. CDR3 region: CATSDLYGYGYTF. DNA of the CDR3: TGTGCCACCAGTGATTTGTACGGGTATGGCTACACCTTC.

This clonotype has a single count. The rearrangement joins TRBV20-1 to TRBJ1-1; D unresolved. V was shortened by 0 bases and J by 4 bases, with 9 bases between the two germline ends. There are 13 residues in the CDR3. Germline V CDR1 and CDR2: DFQATT, SNEGSKA (reference sequence). CDR3 in DNA: TGCAGTGCTAGAGATTTGATCGGCACTGAAGCTTTCTTT. Encoded protein: CSARDLIGTEAFF.

The chain couples TRBV11-2 to TRBJ2-5; tentative D call: TRBD2 (6 bases). V shed 1 base and J shed 10 bases, with 16 bases lying between them. The CDR3 has 14 amino acids. Per the germline V gene, CDR1 is SGHAT and CDR2 is FQNNGV. Here the CDR3 reads CASSLGPSEGNQYF. DNA of the CDR3: TGTGCCAGCAGCTTAGGTCCTAGCGAGGGAAACCAGTACTTC.

The V call is TRBV9, the J call TRBJ2-3, with D maybe TRBD2 (5 bases). The CDR3 has 15 amino acids. V shed 3 bases and J shed 3 bases, with 14 bases lying between them. Germline V gene sequence: CDR1 SGDLS, CDR2 YYNGEE. This chain's CDR3 is CASSATPSGTDTQYF. CDR3 sequence (DNA): TGTGCCAGCAGCGCTACCCCCAGCGGAACAGATACGCAGTATTTT.

The J gene is TRBJ2-6, the V gene TRBV30, with D unclear. Trimming removed 7 bases at V and 0 bases at J, with 4 bases between. The CDR3 extends over 12 amino acids. The germline V gene has CDR1 GTSNPN and CDR2 SVGIG (reference sequence). CDR3 region: CALASGANVLTF. CDR3 DNA: TGTGCCTTGGCCTCTGGGGCCAACGTCCTGACTTTC. Full variable domain (missing parts from reference TRBV30 and TRBJ2-6): SQTIHQWPATLVQPVGSPLSLECTVEGTSNPNLYWYRQAAGRGLQLLFYSVGIGQISSEVPQNLSASRPQDRQFILSSKKLLLSDSGFYLCALASGANVLTFGAGSRLTVL.

The V and J genes are TRBV6-5 and TRBJ1-5; maybe TRBD1 (5 bases). From germline, CDR1 is MNHEY and CDR2 SVGAGI. V lost 4 bases and J lost 7, with 11 bases in between. The CDR3 consists of 13 residues. The CDR3 region is CASSSPRGQPQHF. The CDR3 region has the DNA TGTGCCAGCAGTTCCCCCCGGGGGCAGCCCCAGCATTTT.

The chain employs TRBV15 and TRBJ2-1; D is unclear. CDR3 length: 13 amino acids. Trimming shortened V by 0 bases and J by 9 bases, and 9 bases separated the two germline ends. The V gene's germline CDR1 is LNHNV and CDR2 YYDKDF (reference sequence). The CDR3 DNA sequence: TGTGCCACCAGCAGAGACCGTGAGACTGAGCAGTTCTTC. Translated: CATSRDRETEQFF.

This rearrangement joins TRBV20-1 to TRBJ2-1; D is possibly TRBD1 (6 bases). Germline CDR1 and CDR2: DFQATT and SNEGSKA (reference sequence). The V gene lost 6 bases and the J gene lost 7 bases, with 10 bases spanning the gap. The CDR3 loop spans 11 amino acids. CDR3: CSANRENEQFF. Here the CDR3 DNA reads TGCAGTGCAAACAGGGAAAATGAGCAGTTCTTC.

J is TRBJ2-7 and V is TRBV7-7; TRBD1 agrees at 7 bases. The ends lost 5 bases at V and 0 bases at J; junction bases unmatched: 4. Germline CDR1 and CDR2: SSHAT and FNYEAQ (reference sequence). This CDR3 contains 14 residues. Written as DNA, the CDR3 is TGTGCCAGCAGCGGCAGGGACAGCTCCTACGAGCAGTACTTC. Amino acid sequence: CASSGRDSSYEQYF. Combining the CDR3 with reference TRBV7-7 and TRBJ2-7 gives the whole variable domain GAGVSQSPRYKVTKRGQDVTLRCDPISSHATLYWYQQALGQGPEFLTYFNYEAQPDKSGLPSDRFSAERPEGSISTLTIQRTEQRDSAMYRCASSGRDSSYEQYFGPGTRLTVT.

This sequence joins TRBV7-3 and TRBJ1-1; D call uncertain. The CDR3 extends over 14 amino acids. Germline CDR1 is SGHTA and CDR2 is FQGTGA. The V end was cut by 8 bases, the J end by 3 bases, with 16 bases between. CDR3 protein: CASASGREDTEAFF. The DNA of the CDR3 is TGTGCCAGCGCGTCGGGAAGGGAGGACACTGAAGCTTTCTTT.

The J gene is TRBJ1-6, the V gene TRBV27, with D maybe TRBD1 (5 bases). Germline assignment: CDR1 MNHEY and CDR2 SMNVEV (reference sequence). Trimming stripped 4 bases from V and 7 bases from J, with 14 bases between. CDR3 size: 15 residues. CDR3 protein: CASSYEGRRNSPLHF. CDR3 sequence (DNA): TGTGCCAGCAGTTATGAGGGGCGCCGAAATTCACCCCTCCACTTT.

The chain links TRBV27 to TRBJ1-5; 10 bases map to TRBD1. Germline V lookup: CDR1 MNHEY, CDR2 SMNVEV (reference sequence). Losses at the gene ends were 0 bases for V and 7 bases for J; bases not matched to a gene: 3. This CDR3 has 15 residues. The CDR3 nucleotides are TGTGCCAGCAGTTTATCGACAGGGGGCCGGCAGCCCCAGCATTTT. Translation gives CASSLSTGGRQPQHF.

CDR3 nucleotides: TGTGCCAGCAGCCACGACCTTCGATGGACAGCCAGATACACCTTC. Translation gives CASSHDLRWTARYTF. The V call is TRBV7-9, the J call TRBJ1-2, with D perhaps TRBD1 (6 bases). This CDR3 spans 15 amino acids. V lost 5 bases and J 11 bases, leaving 24 bases between the germline ends. CDR1 SEHNR and CDR2 FQNEAQ come from the germline V gene (reference sequence).

In DNA, the CDR3 is TGCGCCAGCAGCTCACGCTCTGGGGCCAACGTCCTGACTTTC. Residues: CASSSRSGANVLTF. This rearrangement joins TRBV5-1 to TRBJ2-6; D remains ambiguous. CDR1 is SGHRS and CDR2 is YFSETQ in the germline V gene. Trimming took 3 bases from V and 0 from J, leaving 4 bases between them. The CDR3 has 14 residues.

J is TRBJ2-7 and V is TRBV20-1, with 9 bases matching TRBD1. V shed 3 bases, J shed 3 bases, and the junction held 12 bases outside the gene matches. The CDR3 has 16 residues. Germline V lookup: CDR1 DFQATT, CDR2 SNEGSKA (reference sequence). DNA for the CDR3: TGCAGTGCTAGTAACCCCGGGACAGGGCGTAACTACGAGCAGTACTTC. Translation gives CSASNPGTGRNYEQYF.

The chain carries TRBV5-6 and TRBJ2-3, with TRBD2 matching over 7 bases. CDR1 is SGHDT, CDR2 YYEEEE, per germline. V gave up 6 bases and J gave up 2 bases; unmatched junction bases: 6. The CDR3 has 14 amino acids. In DNA form, the CDR3 reads TGTGCCAGCAAAGCGGGACTACACACAGATACGCAGTATTTT. Amino acids: CASKAGLHTDTQYF.